This T cell receptor beta chain derives from a study of beta chain features in type 1 diabetes. For the study at large: There were some 98 million sorted cells examined across all samples. Study-wide points: Naive, central memory and Treg TCRB repertoires seemed to resemble each other more closely in patients than they did in healthy donors.

CD45RO/CCR7/CD25/CD127/CD95/CD27 sorting isolated CD4+ naive, central memory, regulatory and stem cell-like memory cells. Note on this clone: Its target is unknown.

The V gene's germline CDR1 is SGHTA and CDR2 FQGTGA. CDR3 size: 12 residues. Losses at the gene ends were 10 bases for V and 6 bases for J; bases not matched to a gene: 6. cDNA synthesis used the whole RNA isolate, giving expressed TCRB sequences. Repertoires were generated with immunoSEQ multiplex PCR, while TCRdb's copy carries only in-frame clones and drops some. Altogether approximately 400,000 clones are present, less than 15% being singletons, with the ten largest covering about 0.018%. The sequence derives from a woman aged 18-29 years in good health. This chain uses TRBV7-3 with TRBJ2-1; 7 bases fit TRBD1. Specimen: naive CD4+ T cells from blood. CDR3 nucleotides: TGTGCCACAGGGGGACGCTTCAATGAGCAGTTCTTC. Translation: CATGGRFNEQFF.